This TCR beta chain was found in a study of CD8+ T cells in alopecia areata. On the study more broadly: Transfer of skin from approximately 6-13-month-old C3H/HeJ graft donors with spontaneous alopecia was made to roughly 7-10-week-old female C3H/HeJ mice.

cDNA reverse transcribed from extracted RNA served as the sequencing template. This table comes from immunoSEQ multiplex PCR, and its TCRdb copy is limited to in-frame clones, with some not included. The sample is made up of 3,000 to 4,500 clones, none counted only once. By share of the sample, this clone is medium-sized. Its specificity is not known. Genes and germline come from the mouse. With the read ending 4 residues before the CDR3 end, the germline J gene is used to fill in that end. This CDR3 has 14 residues. The germline V and J ends were trimmed by 0 bases and 3 bases, with 9 bases remaining between them. Germline lookup yields CDR1 NSQYPW and CDR2 LRSPGD (reference sequence). Sorting of pooled cutaneous lymph node cells was based on CD4, CD8alpha, NKG2D, NKG2ACE and other markers. Study observations and caveats: Scalp lesions, especially in alopecia totalis/universalis, had higher clonality than normal scalp.

This rearrangement joins TRBV1 to TRBJ2-7; D may be TRBD1 (6 bases). This receptor was taken from a C3H/HeJ mouse with alopecia areata. The strain's MHC haplotype is H2-k. Source material: CD8+ T cells sorted from a lymph node. CDR3 loop: CTCSAEGDNYEQYF. CDR3 DNA, as far as it was read: TGCACCTGCAGTGCAGAGGGGGACAACTAT.